The next 32 T cell receptor beta chains were all read from a single sample in a study of cytomegalovirus exposure and HLA in healthy donors. 60 Vbeta and 13 Jbeta primers were used in PCR. Sequenced by immunoSEQ multiplex PCR; TCRdb stores in-frame clones only, minus some. The top ten clones hold about 0.21% of a sample with around 180,000 clones, more than 75% of them seen once. The sample comprised PBMCs. Every receptor here comes from a girl under three years old in good health and CMV-seronegative.

This clone was observed a few times. The genes are TRBV5-1 and TRBJ2-7, with 9 bases identical to TRBD2. Germline loops: CDR1 SGHRS, CDR2 YFSETQ. V was pared by 3 bases and J by 8 bases, with 12 bases of the junction left unmatched. This CDR3 is built from 15 residues. The CDR3 is CASSWKSSGNNQQYF. The CDR3 nucleotides read TGCGCCAGCAGCTGGAAATCTAGCGGGAATAATCAGCAGTACTTC. The variable domain in full, with the rest retrieved from reference TRBV5-1 and TRBJ2-7, is KAGVTQTPRYLIKTRGQQVTLSCSPISGHRSVSWYQQTPGQGLQFLFEYFSETQRNKGNFPGRFSGRQFSNSRSEMNVSTLELGDSALYLCASSWKSSGNNQQYFGPGTRLTVT.

This chain links TRBV30 with TRBJ1-6; D perhaps matches TRBD1 (5 bases). Germline values: CDR1 GTSNPN, CDR2 SVGIG (reference sequence). V lost 0 bases to trimming and J lost 7 bases, with 10 bases between them. The CDR3 runs 14 residues. The CDR3: CAWSVGGANSPLHF. CDR3 nucleotides: TGTGCCTGGAGTGTCGGAGGGGCGAATTCACCCCTCCACTTT. The full variable domain, with the rest looked up from reference TRBV30 and TRBJ1-6, is SQTIHQWPATLVQPVGSPLSLECTVEGTSNPNLYWYRQAAGRGLQLLFYSVGIGQISSEVPQNLSASRPQDRQFILSSKKLLLSDSGFYLCAWSVGGANSPLHFGNGTRLTVT.

The chain is built from TRBV9 and TRBJ2-7, with D maybe TRBD1 (6 bases). Germline CDR1 reads SGDLS; CDR2 reads YYNGEE. The length of the CDR3 is 15 residues. Trimming pared 3 bases from V and 3 bases from J, leaving 16 bases between. CDR3 protein: CASSASRGLSYEQYF. Written as DNA, the CDR3 is TGTGCCAGCAGCGCCAGCAGGGGTCTCAGCTACGAGCAGTACTTC.

The CDR3 coding sequence is TGTGCCAGCAGTTACGCCGGGACAGGGGATGACTATGGCTACACCTTC. It encodes CASSYAGTGDDYGYTF. The V gene is TRBV6-5, the J gene TRBJ1-2; 10 bases are shared with TRBD1. Unmatched junction bases numbered 6, after V lost 2 bases and J lost 3 bases. CDR3 length: 16 residues. Germline CDR1 reads MNHEY; CDR2 reads SVGAGI.

Concerning this clone itself: Other DNA variants within this sample encode the same CDR3. This chain links TRBV29-1 with TRBJ1-1; D remains unclear. The CDR3 runs 10 residues. V lost 3 bases, J lost 8 bases, and 7 bases lay in between. The germline V gene encodes CDR1 SQVTM and CDR2 ANQGSEA. The CDR3 loop is CSVDRFEAFF. Here the CDR3 DNA reads TGCAGCGTTGACAGGTTCGAAGCTTTCTTT. The full variable domain, rest sourced from reference TRBV29-1 and TRBJ1-1, is SAVISQKPSRDICQRGTSLTIQCQVDSQVTMMFWYRQQPGQSLTLIATANQGSEATYESGFVIDKFPISRPNLTFSTLTVSNMSPEDSSIYLCSVDRFEAFFGQGTRLTVV.

The V and J genes are TRBV5-1 and TRBJ2-2, with D possibly matching TRBD1 (6 bases). The CDR3 runs to 14 residues. Trimming took 6 bases from V and 0 from J, leaving 9 bases between them. The germline V gene has CDR1 SGHRS and CDR2 YFSETQ. CDR3 region: CASTAGANTGELFF. Here the CDR3 DNA reads TGCGCCAGCACTGCAGGGGCGAACACCGGGGAGCTGTTTTTT.

The chain is built from TRBV6-5 and TRBJ2-5; D might be TRBD1 (5 bases). CDR1 is MNHEY, CDR2 SVGAGI, per germline. V was trimmed by 6 bases and J by 4 bases, leaving 12 bases between them. This CDR3 region has 13 residues. CDR3 sequence (DNA): TGTGCCAGCAGCGCTAGGGGCGGAGAGACCCAGTACTTC. It encodes CASSARGGETQYF.

This clone was picked up one time. The chain joins TRBV13 to TRBJ2-2; TRBD2 aligns across 10 bases. The length of the CDR3 is 18 residues. CDR1 and CDR2 (germline): PRHDT, FYEKMQ (reference sequence). Germline trimming cut 0 bases from V and 1 base from J; bases unmatched to any gene: 5. CDR3 loop: CASSLGLLAGLNTGELFF. DNA of the CDR3: TGTGCCAGCAGCTTAGGTTTACTAGCGGGGCTGAACACCGGGGAGCTGTTTTTT.

This clone was observed a single time. The chain is built from TRBV7-7 and TRBJ2-5; TRBD1 might be the D (5 bases). The V gene lost 3 bases and the J gene lost 5 bases, with 16 bases spanning the gap. Germline lookup yields CDR1 SSHAT and CDR2 FNYEAQ (reference sequence). The CDR3 is made up of 15 amino acids. The CDR3 here is CASSLHLRDWETQYF. CDR3 sequence (DNA): TGTGCCAGCAGCTTGCACCTCAGGGATTGGGAGACCCAGTACTTC.

The J gene is TRBJ2-7, the V gene TRBV5-1; TRBD2 is a possible D gene (7 bases). Trimming removed 2 bases from V and 2 bases from J, with 17 bases in between. CDR1 SGHRS and CDR2 YFSETQ come from the germline V gene. This CDR3 has 16 residues. This CDR3 is CASSFQGREITYEQYF. As DNA, the CDR3 is TGCGCCAGCAGCTTTCAGGGGCGGGAGATTACCTACGAGCAGTACTTC.

This clone was found once. This CDR3 reads CASSERGSWGRNEQFF. For the CDR3, the DNA is TGTGCCAGCAGTGAACGTGGGTCGTGGGGCCGGAATGAGCAGTTCTTC. J is TRBJ2-1 and V is TRBV2, with D perhaps matching TRBD1 (5 bases). Germline values: CDR1 SNHLY, CDR2 FYNNEI. CDR3 size: 16 residues. V gave up 2 bases and J gave up 7 bases, with 18 bases separating them.

The CDR3 spells CASSSRDLYQPQHF. CDR3 DNA: TGTGCCAGCAGCTCCCGGGACTTATATCAGCCCCAGCATTTT. The chain joins TRBV5-6 to TRBJ1-5; possible D gene TRBD1, 5 bases. The V gene's germline CDR1 is SGHDT and CDR2 YYEEEE. V lost 3 bases and J lost 5, with 12 bases in between. The CDR3 extends over 14 amino acids. The variable domain in full, completed from reference TRBV5-6 and TRBJ1-5, reads DAGVTQSPTHLIKTRGQQVTLRCSPKSGHDTVSWYQQALGQGPQFIFQYYEEEERQRGNFPDRFSGHQFPNYSSELNVNALLLGDSALYLCASSSRDLYQPQHFGDGTRLSIL.

The gene calls are TRBV9 and TRBJ2-5; D uncertain. This CDR3 has 13 amino acids. Germline V gene lookup returns CDR1 SGDLS and CDR2 YYNGEE. Trimming removed 6 bases from V and 5 bases from J, with 14 bases in between. The DNA for the CDR3 is TGTGCCAGCACCGGGTATGATATGGAGACCCAGTACTTC. Protein product: CASTGYDMETQYF. The full variable domain, rest sourced from reference TRBV9 and TRBJ2-5, is DSGVTQTPKHLITATGQRVTLRCSPRSGDLSVYWYQQSLDQGLQFLIQYYNGEERAKGNILERFSAQQFPDLHSELNLSSLELGDSALYFCASTGYDMETQYFGPGTRLLVL.

The table lists this clone with a count of one. The rearrangement uses TRBV9 and TRBJ2-1; 9 bases are a match to TRBD2. Germline loops: CDR1 SGDLS, CDR2 YYNGEE. This CDR3 has 16 amino acids. The V and J ends lost 0 bases and 8 bases, in that order; junction bases with no gene match: 9. The CDR3 reads CASSVVTLAGLDEQFF. In DNA form, the CDR3 reads TGTGCCAGCAGCGTAGTCACGCTAGCGGGGCTCGATGAGCAGTTCTTC.

This clone was counted once. A read error may account for a junction end that differs from germline. The genes are TRBV28 and TRBJ2-7; 7 bases align to TRBD1. Germline V gene sequence: CDR1 MDHEN, CDR2 SYDVKM. CDR3 size: 14 residues. This chain's CDR3 is CASSPLRGGVLRGF. As DNA, the CDR3 is TGTGCCAGCAGCCCGCTGAGAGGGGGCGTCCTCAGGGGGTTC.

The CDR3 sequence is CASSLEGLAGVTHPTDTQYF. CDR3 nucleotide sequence: TGTGCCAGCAGCTTAGAGGGACTAGCGGGAGTAACCCACCCCACAGATACGCAGTATTTT. This chain uses TRBV11-2 with TRBJ2-3; 14 nucleotides agree with TRBD2. CDR3 size: 20 residues. Trimming cost V 0 bases and J 2 bases; bases outside gene matches: 10. The germline V gene encodes CDR1 SGHAT and CDR2 FQNNGV.

The chain links TRBV4-1 to TRBJ1-1; 7 nucleotides match TRBD1. With V trimmed by 1 base and J by 0 bases, 5 bases remained unmatched. Germline V lookup: CDR1 MGHRA, CDR2 YSYEKL. CDR3 length: 16 residues. The DNA of the CDR3 is TGCGCCAGCAGCCAAGGCTACAGGGGCTTGAACACTGAAGCTTTCTTT. Translation: CASSQGYRGLNTEAFF.

Details on this clone: This specimen includes other DNA sequences encoding the same CDR3. The chain carries TRBV25-1 and TRBJ2-7; possible D gene TRBD1, 5 bases. The CDR3 runs to 17 residues. The germline CDR1 and CDR2 sequences are MGHDK and SYGVNS. Trimming shortened V by 4 bases and J by 2 bases, and 21 bases separated the two germline ends. CDR3: CASSVIRDHPPAYEQYF. The CDR3 nucleotides read TGTGCCAGCAGTGTGATCAGGGATCACCCCCCCGCCTACGAGCAGTACTTC.

This chain joins TRBV15 and TRBJ1-2; D is undetermined. Per germline, CDR1 LNHNV and CDR2 YYDKDF (reference sequence). V lost 0 bases and J 6 bases, leaving 17 bases between the germline ends. The CDR3 loop spans 16 amino acids. CDR3 bases: TGTGCCACCAGCAGAGATCCGTCGGCGGGTCGCAATGGCTACACCTTC. Amino acids: CATSRDPSAGRNGYTF.

The chain employs TRBV6-5 and TRBJ1-1, with a weak D call TRBD1 (6 bases). The CDR3 runs to 14 residues. Trimming shortened V by 6 bases and J by 6 bases, and 17 bases separated the two germline ends. In germline, CDR1 is MNHEY, CDR2 SVGAGI. CDR3 sequence: CASRRPDRRSEAFF. In DNA form, the CDR3 reads TGTGCCAGCAGGCGACCAGACAGGCGGTCTGAAGCTTTCTTT.

The chain uses TRBV6-5 and TRBJ2-6; a possible D gene is TRBD1 (6 bases). V lost 2 bases to trimming and J lost 2 bases, with 7 bases between them. CDR1 MNHEY and CDR2 SVGAGI come from the germline V gene. The CDR3 contains 15 residues. For the CDR3, the DNA is TGTGCCAGCAGTTACACAGGGCCTGGGGCCAACGTCCTGACTTTC. Encoded protein: CASSYTGPGANVLTF.

This rearrangement joins TRBV9 to TRBJ1-3; tentatively, D is TRBD1 (5 bases). Germline CDR1 is SGDLS and CDR2 is YYNGEE. The germline V and J ends were trimmed by 0 bases and 2 bases, with 15 bases remaining between them. The CDR3 runs to 17 residues. CDR3 bases: TGTGCCAGCAGCGTAGCTACGGGGGGGTCTACTGGAAACACCATATATTTT. As protein: CASSVATGGSTGNTIYF.

Written as DNA, the CDR3 is TGTGCCAGCAGCTTACGCACTAGCGGTATACACAATGAGCAGTTCTTC. Protein: CASSLRTSGIHNEQFF. The rearrangement joins TRBV7-9 to TRBJ2-1; 8 nucleotides line up with TRBD2. V shed 2 bases and J 5 bases; nucleotides not matched to a gene: 8. The CDR3 contains 16 residues. Looked up from germline, CDR1 is SEHNR and CDR2 is FQNEAQ (reference sequence).

CDR3 bases: TGTGCAAGTCGTCATTACGAGCAGTACTTC. Translated: CASRHYEQYF. V gene TRBV12-2 combines with J gene TRBJ2-7; TRBD1 was called by the table and not checked on the DNA. TRBV12-2 constitutes a pseudogene. The CDR3 has 10 amino acids.

The gene calls are TRBV5-1 and TRBJ2-3; TRBD2 might be the D (5 bases). The ends were cut back, 0 bases at V and 0 bases at J, with 14 bases in the middle. Germline values: CDR1 SGHRS, CDR2 YFSETQ. This CDR3 region has 17 residues. This CDR3 is CASSLETGKISTDTQYF. The CDR3, as DNA: TGCGCCAGCAGCTTGGAGACGGGGAAAATAAGCACAGATACGCAGTATTTT.

Only one count was recorded for this clone. Other DNA sequences of this sample code for an identical CDR3. In DNA form, the CDR3 reads TGCGCCAGCAGCTTACAGGGGGGCACTGAAGCTTTCTTT. It yields the protein CASSLQGGTEAFF. V is TRBV5-1 and J is TRBJ1-1; 8 nucleotides align to TRBD1. Germline CDR1 and CDR2: SGHRS and YFSETQ. V dropped 2 bases and J dropped 4; count of bases not matched to a gene: 1. This CDR3 is built from 13 residues.

A few counts support this clone. In nucleotides, the CDR3 is TGTGCCTGGACCACTCAGGGTGGTAACTATGGCTACACCTTC. It specifies CAWTTQGGNYGYTF. This rearrangement joins TRBV30 to TRBJ1-2; D might be TRBD1 (5 bases). In germline, CDR1 is GTSNPN, CDR2 SVGIG (reference sequence). The ends were cut back, 4 bases at V and 1 base at J, with 13 bases in the middle. There are 14 residues in the CDR3.

This chain links TRBV6-1 with TRBJ1-1, with D possibly being TRBD1 (5 bases). Trimming removed 6 bases at V and 1 base at J, with 9 bases between. This CDR3 region has 13 residues. In germline, CDR1 is MNHNS, CDR2 SASEGT. The CDR3 bases are TGTGCCAGCAGGCAGGGTGGGAACACTGAAGCTTTCTTT. This codes for CASRQGGNTEAFF.

V gene TRBV5-1 combines with J gene TRBJ2-7, with D possibly TRBD2 on 6 matching bases. Germline V gene lookup returns CDR1 SGHRS and CDR2 YFSETQ. The CDR3 is made up of 14 amino acids. V lost 1 base, J lost 3 bases, and 11 bases lay in between. The CDR3 coding sequence is TGCGCCAGCAGCTTGTTTGGAGGGAACTACGAGCAGTACTTC. This codes for CASSLFGGNYEQYF.

The chain has TRBV5-1 and TRBJ2-1; D might be TRBD2 (6 bases). The CDR3 is 14 amino acids. The ends were cut back, 5 bases at V and 4 bases at J, with 13 bases in the middle. Germline V CDR1 and CDR2: SGHRS, YFSETQ. CDR3 amino acids: CASSGGSSYNEQFF. The CDR3 DNA reads TGCGCCAGCAGTGGGGGGAGTTCATACAATGAGCAGTTCTTC.

This clone was detected only once. The chain is built from TRBV30 and TRBJ2-5; D not resolved. Germline V CDR1 and CDR2: GTSNPN, SVGIG (reference sequence). There are 14 residues in the CDR3. V was cut by 1 base and J by 9 bases, with 18 bases left in between. The CDR3 DNA sequence: TGTGCCTGGAGTGACGATGGTGGCACCGTGGCCCAGTACTTC. Amino acid sequence: CAWSDDGGTVAQYF.

The gene calls are TRBV18 and TRBJ2-5, with D perhaps TRBD2 (5 bases). The CDR3 is 13 amino acids. Germline loops: CDR1 KGHSH, CDR2 LQKENI. The ends were cut back, 6 bases at V and 1 base at J, with 9 bases in the middle. This chain's CDR3 is CASSPGIQETQYF. As DNA, the CDR3 is TGTGCCAGCTCTCCCGGGATCCAAGAGACCCAGTACTTC.